This T cell receptor (beta chain) is drawn from a study of cytomegalovirus exposure and HLA in healthy donors. General study findings and limits: In a later analysis, across HLA loci, associated TCR counts were highest for DRB1, lowest for HLA-C. Cytomegalovirus association was assigned to about 150 TCR beta chains. Further analysis, carried out later, found HLA-associated TCR beta chains more clonally expanded than equally common other chains.

Concerning this clone itself: Antigen: not known.

Unrecorded immune exposure was likely among donors, who were nominally healthy when sampled. With 60 Vbeta and 13 Jbeta primers, the PCR was carried out. This table comes from immunoSEQ multiplex PCR, and its TCRdb copy is limited to in-frame clones, with some not included. The sample holds about 130,000 clones; 8.5% are singletons and the top ten take around 5.5%. The receptor was isolated from a middle-aged man in good health and CMV-seronegative. Sequenced: PBMCs.

This CDR3 is CASSLDRDYEQYF. For the CDR3, the DNA is TGTGCCAGCAGCTTAGATCGGGACTACGAGCAGTACTTC. The chain recombines TRBV11-2 with TRBJ2-7, with D maybe TRBD2 (5 bases). Per germline, CDR1 SGHAT and CDR2 FQNNGV. Trimming removed 0 bases from V and 3 bases from J, with 6 bases in between. CDR3 length: 13 residues. Variable domain in full (rest from reference TRBV11-2 and TRBJ2-7): EAGVAQSPRYKIIEKRQSVAFWCNPISGHATLYWYQQILGQGPKLLIQFQNNGVVDDSQLPKDRFSAERLKGVDSTLKIQPAKLEDSAVYLCASSLDRDYEQYFGPGTRLTVT.